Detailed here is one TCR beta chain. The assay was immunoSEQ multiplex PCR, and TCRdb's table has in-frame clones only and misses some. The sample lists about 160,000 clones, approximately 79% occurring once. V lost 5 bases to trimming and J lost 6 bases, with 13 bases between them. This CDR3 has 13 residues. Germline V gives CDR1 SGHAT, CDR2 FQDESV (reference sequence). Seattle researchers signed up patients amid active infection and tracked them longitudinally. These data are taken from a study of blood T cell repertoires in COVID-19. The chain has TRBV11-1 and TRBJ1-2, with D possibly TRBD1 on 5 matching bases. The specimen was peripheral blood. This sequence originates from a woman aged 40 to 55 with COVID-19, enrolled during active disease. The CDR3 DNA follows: TGTGCCAGCAGCCCAGGGTTTAATAATGGCTACACCTTC. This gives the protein CASSPGFNNGYTF.